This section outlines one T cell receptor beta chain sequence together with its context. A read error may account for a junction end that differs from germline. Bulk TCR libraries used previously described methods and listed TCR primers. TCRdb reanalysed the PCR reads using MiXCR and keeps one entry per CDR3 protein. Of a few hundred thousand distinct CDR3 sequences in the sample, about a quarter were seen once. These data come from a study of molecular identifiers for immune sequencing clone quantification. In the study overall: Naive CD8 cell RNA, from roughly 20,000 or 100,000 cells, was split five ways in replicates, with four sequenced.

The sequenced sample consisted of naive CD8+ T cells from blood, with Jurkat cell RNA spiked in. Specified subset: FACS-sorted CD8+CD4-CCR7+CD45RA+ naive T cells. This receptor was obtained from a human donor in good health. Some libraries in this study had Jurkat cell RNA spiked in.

CDR3 DNA sequence: TGTGCCAGCAGTCCACTATACCCCACTGAGGCTTTCTTT. It codes for CASSPLYPTEAFF. V and J are TRBV27 and TRBJ1-1; no clear D gene. This CDR3 has 13 amino acids. Germline CDR1 is MNHEY and CDR2 is SMNVEV (reference sequence).